The clone carrying this T cell receptor (beta chain) was seen more than once but under ten times. These data are taken from a study of blood T cell repertoires in COVID-19. Study details: Researchers got acute and convalescent COVID-19 samples from the United States, Italy and Spain. Sources were T cells, B-cell-depleted T cells, or PBMCs; the material itself was cDNA or gDNA.

V lost 8 bases, J lost 8 bases, and 9 bases stayed unmatched. CDR3 length: 13 residues. Germline V gene lookup returns CDR1 SGHAT and CDR2 FQNNGV. Per the original methods: Scientists estimated how many nucleated cells there were by amplifying reference gene primers. The method was immunoSEQ multiplex PCR; TCRdb's version includes in-frame clones alone and lacks a portion of them. The D gene and trimming were derived from the DNA, and the V and J assignments and clone size from that table. The sample has 150,000 to 200,000 clones; about 83% are singletons. The receptor was derived from a man aged 55 to 70 with acute or convalescent COVID-19. The gene calls are TRBV11-2 and TRBJ1-2; TRBD1 aligns across 9 bases. Sequenced input: peripheral blood. The CDR3 sequence is CASRSGTGKGYTF. Here the CDR3 DNA reads TGTGCCAGCCGTTCCGGGACAGGGAAGGGCTACACCTTC.